The TCR beta chain under discussion was sequenced for a study of T cell responses to AZD1222 COVID-19 vaccine (dated by TCRdb to about 2021). Notes on the research overall: AZD1222 recipients whose second dose came at about 4 weeks and those whose second dose came at about 12 weeks were combined into one group, since spike-specific TCR depth and breadth did not differ between the two schedules. Trial participants were enrolled into age subgroups of 18-55, 56-69 and 70-plus years, which contained approximately 150, 28 and 58 TCR-sequenced participants, respectively. A total of approximately 230 trial participants underwent TCR sequencing, of whom about 210 received two doses of AZD1222 and about 25 received two doses of the MenACWY control vaccine.

Trimmed from V: 5 bases; trimmed from J: 5 bases; junction bases lacking a gene match: 2. CDR1 and CDR2 are drawn from the germline V gene: MNHEY, SVGAGI. The CDR3 runs 12 residues from the cysteine to the phenylalanine. The only DNA kept is the CDR3, 36 bases in frame from the first base. The CDR3 regions of human TCRbeta chains were subjected to immunosequencing. The study's processing was this. TCRs in the repertoires were matched against a reference library of SARS-CoV-2-specific TCRs that had been generated with the MIRA antigen-specificity platform. Breadth was defined as the fraction of unique TCRs that were SARS-CoV-2-associated, and depth was defined as the fraction of total T cells that were SARS-CoV-2-associated. Using the MIRA data, every spike-specific TCR was mapped to the spike region that the TCR reacted to and assigned to either a CD4 or a CD8 class. Log10-transformed breadth and depth values were compared by one-way ANOVA with Sidak's multiple comparisons tests. The clones in this table, taken by TCRdb from immuneACCESS, are in-frame only. Not every clone is retained; where verified, under half of the shortfall comes from an unresolved V gene, and the cause of the rest is unknown. V and J calls and clone size are those listed in that table; D and trimming were worked out from the DNA. This sample holds about 150,000 clones; around 89% were observed only once. The leading ten clones occupy around 3.1% of the sample.

Points on this clone: Its antigen is not yet known. No quality values exist for individual bases; no much larger clone is one base distant.

This specimen's time point label, per the study, means: baseline before first vaccination. Vaccinee samples came from UK trials COV001 and COV002, including a single-blind randomized controlled phase 2/3 trial of AZD1222 (ChAdOx1 nCoV-19) in healthy adults. For TCRbeta chain sequencing, PBMC samples from trial participants were taken at day 0 and at day 28 after the second dose. The study at large found these results: Vaccine-associated CD4 TCRs spanned the whole spike protein, with dominant responses in regions 160-218 and 743-854. After two AZD1222 doses, both the breadth and the depth of spike-specific TCRs were significantly higher than at day 0 and than in MenACWY recipients. No day 14 peak-response samples were available, so repertoires were characterized only after the peak T cell response. Participants were mostly white British and included more females than males, and it was suggested by the authors that clonal diversity may have been underestimated. In the small 56-69-year group, the increase in depth fell short of significance, most likely because of low power. Only 5 to 7 AZD1222 recipients were SARS-CoV-2 seropositive at baseline, limiting conclusions about previously exposed vaccinees. Epitopes outside the regions mutated in the B.1.351 and B.1.1.7 variants were reportedly recognized by nearly half of the unique spike-specific TCRs.

Here the sequenced sample was peripheral blood, taken on day 0 of AZD1222 vaccination. The rearrangement combines TRBV6-5 with TRBJ2-5; 7 of the junction bases match TRBD1. The sequence was obtained from an adult in good health. For the CDR3, the sequence is CASSIQGETQYF. The nucleotides are TGTGCCAGCAGTATACAGGGGGAGACCCAGTACTTC.